The T cell receptor (beta chain) described here comes from a study of beta chain features in type 1 diabetes. General observations from the study: Sequencing used cDNA, and cells with high TCR expression could therefore be over-represented.

Sequenced material consisted of expressed TCRB transcripts (all of the isolated RNA was reverse transcribed). There were approximately 3.5 million reads on average in the naive, central memory and regulatory T cell samples. Data came from immunoSEQ multiplex PCR; TCRdb stores just in-frame clones and leaves some out. Found here are roughly 400,000 clones, more than 12% of them singletons; the top ten hold under 0.02%. This clone was found a few times. What it binds is not known. Per germline, CDR1 KGHSH and CDR2 LQKENI. The CDR3 is 16 residues long. Trimming pared 2 bases from V and 2 bases from J, leaving 13 bases between.

The sequence was collected from a woman between 18 and 29 years old in good health. Material: naive CD4+ T cells from blood. This sequence joins TRBV18 and TRBJ2-1; D may be TRBD2 (5 bases). Written as DNA, the CDR3 is TGTGCCAGCTCACCATCTAGCCCTACAACCTACAATGAGCAGTTCTTC. Encoded protein: CASSPSSPTTYNEQFF. The variable domain in full, completed from reference TRBV18 and TRBJ2-1, reads NAGVMQNPRHLVRRRGQEARLRCSPMKGHSHVYWYRQLPEEGLKFMVYLQKENIIDESGMPKERFSAEFPKEGPSILRIQQVVRGDSAAYFCASSPSSPTTYNEQFFGPGTRLTVL.